Listed below are T cell receptor beta chains from one sample, sequenced in a study of blood T cell repertoires in COVID-19. Assay used: immunoSEQ multiplex PCR; TCRdb lists only in-frame clones, some missing. In the table there are roughly 69,000 clones, 88% of which are singletons. The sequencing input was peripheral blood. Receptor source: a human donor in a cohort sampled during active COVID-19. The CDR3 runs from the conserved cysteine through the conserved F or W. Each record gives: CDR3 DNA, CDR3 protein, clone size, J gene, V gene, D gene. A D gene is named only where the DNA matches it firmly. Only some rows state a clone size, as once, few, many or a class for expanded clones.

CDR3nt: TGTGCCAGCAGCAGGGACAGGGGGCGAAATGAAGCTTTCTTT
CDR3aa: CASSRDRGRNEAFF
abundance: NA
j_gene: TRBJ1-1
v_gene: TRBV2
d_gene: TRBD1

CDR3nt: TGTGCCAGCAGCTTAACCCTAGCGGGGTACGAGCAGTACTTC
CDR3aa: CASSLTLAGYEQYF
abundance: NA
j_gene: TRBJ2-7
v_gene: TRBV11-2
d_gene: TRBD2

CDR3nt: TGTGCCAGCAGCCAACGACAGCTAAAAGATACGCAGTATTTT
CDR3aa: CASSQRQLKDTQYF
abundance: NA
j_gene: TRBJ2-3
v_gene: TRBV3-1/TRBV3-2
d_gene: NA

CDR3nt: TGCAGCGTCGCTGGGACAGGGCCCAACAATGAGCAGTTCTTC
CDR3aa: CSVAGTGPNNEQFF
abundance: NA
j_gene: TRBJ2-1
v_gene: TRBV29-1
d_gene: TRBD1

CDR3nt: TGCGCCAGCAGCTTGGTTGCAGGGTTAAGGGGCTACACCTTC
CDR3aa: CASSLVAGLRGYTF
abundance: NA
j_gene: TRBJ1-2
v_gene: TRBV5-1
d_gene: NA

CDR3nt: TGTGCCAGCAGCCAAGGGACAGTCCCCTCCTATGGCTACACCTTC
CDR3aa: CASSQGTVPSYGYTF
abundance: NA
j_gene: TRBJ1-2
v_gene: TRBV3-1/TRBV3-2
d_gene: NA

CDR3nt: TGTGCCAGCAGCCGGACTAGCGGGAGTAGGACAGATACGCAGTATTTT
CDR3aa: CASSRTSGSRTDTQYF
abundance: NA
j_gene: TRBJ2-3
v_gene: TRBV5-4
d_gene: TRBD2

CDR3nt: TGTGCCAGCAGTCCGGGGGCGGGGGCGCCTAATGAAAAACTGTTTTTT
CDR3aa: CASSPGAGAPNEKLFF
abundance: once
j_gene: TRBJ1-4
v_gene: TRBV27
d_gene: NA

CDR3nt: TGTGCCAGCAGCCCCGGGACTATCAACACCGGGGAGCTGTTTTTT
CDR3aa: CASSPGTINTGELFF
abundance: NA
j_gene: TRBJ2-2
v_gene: TRBV7-2
d_gene: TRBD2

CDR3nt: TGTGCCAGCAGTTTCGGCGGACAGGACGAGCAGTACTTC
CDR3aa: CASSFGGQDEQYF
abundance: NA
j_gene: TRBJ2-7
v_gene: TRBV27
d_gene: TRBD1

CDR3nt: TGTGCCAGCAGCTCCTCTTGGGGCGTGGGTACGCAGTATTTT
CDR3aa: CASSSSWGVGTQYF
abundance: NA
j_gene: TRBJ2-3
v_gene: TRBV5-4
d_gene: NA

CDR3nt: TGTGCCAGCAGGGCGGGACAGGGGAACTATGGCTACACCTTC
CDR3aa: CASRAGQGNYGYTF
abundance: NA
j_gene: TRBJ1-2
v_gene: TRBV6-5
d_gene: TRBD1

CDR3nt: TGTGCCAGCAGTTTATATAATACGCAGTATTTT
CDR3aa: CASSLYNTQYF
abundance: NA
j_gene: TRBJ2-3
v_gene: TRBV28
d_gene: NA

CDR3nt: TGTGCCAGCTCACCACGTGGCCGCACAGATACGCAGTATTTT
CDR3aa: CASSPRGRTDTQYF
abundance: NA
j_gene: TRBJ2-3
v_gene: TRBV18
d_gene: NA

CDR3nt: TGTGCCAGCACTCCCCAAGAGGGACAGACCTACGAGCAGTACTTC
CDR3aa: CASTPQEGQTYEQYF
abundance: NA
j_gene: TRBJ2-7
v_gene: TRBV7-2
d_gene: TRBD1

CDR3nt: TGTGCCAGCAGCCCCCGACAGAGAGATACGCAGTATTTT
CDR3aa: CASSPRQRDTQYF
abundance: once
j_gene: TRBJ2-3
v_gene: TRBV11-2
d_gene: NA

CDR3nt: TGTGCCAGCAGCTTAGGTGTTCTAGAAGAGACCCAGTACTTC
CDR3aa: CASSLGVLEETQYF
abundance: once
j_gene: TRBJ2-5
v_gene: TRBV11-2
d_gene: NA

CDR3nt: TGTGCCAGTAGGGGAGGTACGCAGTATTTT
CDR3aa: CASRGGTQYF
abundance: NA
j_gene: TRBJ2-3
v_gene: TRBV2
d_gene: NA

CDR3nt: TGTGCCAGCAGCTCGCGTGGACAGGCGGGCTATGGCTACACCTTC
CDR3aa: CASSSRGQAGYGYTF
abundance: NA
j_gene: TRBJ1-2
v_gene: TRBV7-2
d_gene: TRBD1

CDR3nt: TGTGCCAGCAGACCGGGACACCAAAATTCACCCCTCCACTTT
CDR3aa: CASRPGHQNSPLHF
abundance: NA
j_gene: TRBJ1-6
v_gene: TRBV28
d_gene: NA

CDR3nt: TGTGCCAGCAGCCCGATCCCAGCTAACTATGGCTACACCTTC
CDR3aa: CASSPIPANYGYTF
abundance: NA
j_gene: TRBJ1-2
v_gene: TRBV7-9
d_gene: NA

CDR3nt: TGTGCCAGTAGTACCTCGGGGGTCTGGACAACTGAAGCTTTCTTT
CDR3aa: CASSTSGVWTTEAFF
abundance: few
j_gene: TRBJ1-1
v_gene: TRBV19
d_gene: NA

CDR3nt: TGTGCCAGCAGCTCCGCGTCTAGCGGACCCTACAATGAGCAGTTCTTC
CDR3aa: CASSSASSGPYNEQFF
abundance: NA
j_gene: TRBJ2-1
v_gene: TRBV7-6
d_gene: TRBD2

CDR3nt: TGCGCCAGCAGCCCGGGGACTAGCGGGGGGAATGAGCAGTTCTTC
CDR3aa: CASSPGTSGGNEQFF
abundance: NA
j_gene: TRBJ2-1
v_gene: TRBV5-1
d_gene: TRBD2

CDR3nt: TGTGCCAGCAGTAAGCCCAGGGAAAGACTCTACGAGCAGTACTTC
CDR3aa: CASSKPRERLYEQYF
abundance: NA
j_gene: TRBJ2-7
v_gene: TRBV6-2/TRBV6-3
d_gene: NA

CDR3nt: TGTGCCAGCAGCCAAGGGGACAGGCGGCCTGGGACCCAGTACTTC
CDR3aa: CASSQGDRRPGTQYF
abundance: NA
j_gene: TRBJ2-5
v_gene: TRBV3-1/TRBV3-2
d_gene: TRBD1

CDR3nt: TGCGCCAGCAGCGTGGGACAGTTGGGGTCTGAAGCTTTCTTT
CDR3aa: CASSVGQLGSEAFF
abundance: NA
j_gene: TRBJ1-1
v_gene: TRBV5-1
d_gene: TRBD1

CDR3nt: TGTGCCAGCAGCCAAGGTGTTTTGGGGCAGAGGTTGCCCCAGTACTTC
CDR3aa: CASSQGVLGQRLPQYF
abundance: once
j_gene: TRBJ2-5
v_gene: TRBV3-1/TRBV3-2
d_gene: NA

CDR3nt: TGTGCCAGCTCACCACAGTCTAGCGGGACCAATGAGCAGTTCTTC
CDR3aa: CASSPQSSGTNEQFF
abundance: NA
j_gene: TRBJ2-1
v_gene: TRBV18
d_gene: TRBD2

CDR3nt: TGTGCCAGCAGCTTAGAGCCAGGGGCAGCTCAGCCCCAGCATTTT
CDR3aa: CASSLEPGAAQPQHF
abundance: once
j_gene: TRBJ1-5
v_gene: TRBV11-2
d_gene: NA

CDR3nt: TGTGCCAGTAACACCGGGACAGTCATGAACACTGAAGCTTTCTTT
CDR3aa: CASNTGTVMNTEAFF
abundance: NA
j_gene: TRBJ1-1
v_gene: TRBV19
d_gene: TRBD1

CDR3nt: TGTGCCACCAGTGACTCCGGGACAGCACAATACGAGCAGTACTTC
CDR3aa: CATSDSGTAQYEQYF
abundance: NA
j_gene: TRBJ2-7
v_gene: TRBV24-1
d_gene: TRBD1

CDR3nt: TGCAGCGTTGAGAATGCGGAAAAACTGTTTTTT
CDR3aa: CSVENAEKLFF
abundance: NA
j_gene: TRBJ1-4
v_gene: TRBV29-1
d_gene: NA